Here is one TCR beta chain with its context. Unmatched junction bases numbered 4, after V lost 3 bases and J lost 6 bases. The CDR3 covers 15 residues. Germline V gene lookup returns CDR1 MNHEY and CDR2 SMNVEV (reference sequence). This sample is drawn from a study of cytomegalovirus exposure and HLA in healthy donors. Primers: 60 Vbeta forward and 13 Jbeta reverse. Measured with immunoSEQ multiplex PCR; TCRdb has only the in-frame clones, and not every one. Recorded for this sample: 75,000 to 80,000 clones. The sequenced sample consisted of PBMCs. The clonotype originates from a man aged 18-30 years in good health and CMV-seropositive. The genes are TRBV27 and TRBJ2-1; TRBD1 aligns across 11 bases. For the CDR3, the DNA is TGTGCCAGCAGTTTGCGGACAGGGGGCCTCAATGAGCAGTTCTTC. Translation gives CASSLRTGGLNEQFF.